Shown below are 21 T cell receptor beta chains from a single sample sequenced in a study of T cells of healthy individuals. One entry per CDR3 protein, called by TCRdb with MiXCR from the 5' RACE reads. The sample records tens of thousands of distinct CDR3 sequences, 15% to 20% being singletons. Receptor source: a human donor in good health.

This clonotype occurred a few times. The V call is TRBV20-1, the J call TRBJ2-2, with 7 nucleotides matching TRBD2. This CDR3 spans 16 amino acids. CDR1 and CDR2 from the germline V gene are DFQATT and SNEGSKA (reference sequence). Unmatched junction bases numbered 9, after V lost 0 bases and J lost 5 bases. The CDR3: CSARDHGGRSTGELFF. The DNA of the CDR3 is TGCAGTGCTAGAGATCACGGCGGGAGAAGTACCGGGGAGCTGTTTTTT.

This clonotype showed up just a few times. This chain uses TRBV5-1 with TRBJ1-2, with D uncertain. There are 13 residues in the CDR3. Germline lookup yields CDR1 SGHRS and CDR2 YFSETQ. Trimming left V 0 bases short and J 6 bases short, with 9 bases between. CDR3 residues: CASSLAPINGYTF. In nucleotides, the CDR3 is TGCGCCAGCAGCTTGGCACCCATCAATGGCTACACCTTC.

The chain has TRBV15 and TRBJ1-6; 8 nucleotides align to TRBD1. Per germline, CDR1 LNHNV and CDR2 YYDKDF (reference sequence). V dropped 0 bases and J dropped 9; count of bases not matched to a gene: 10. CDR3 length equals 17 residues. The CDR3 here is CATSRDWDGQGPSPLHF. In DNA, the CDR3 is TGTGCCACCAGCAGAGATTGGGACGGACAGGGACCTTCACCCCTCCACTTT.

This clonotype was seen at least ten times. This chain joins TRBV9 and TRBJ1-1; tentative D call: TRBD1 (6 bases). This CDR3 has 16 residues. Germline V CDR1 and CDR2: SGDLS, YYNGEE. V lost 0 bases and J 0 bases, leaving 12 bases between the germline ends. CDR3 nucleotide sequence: TGTGCCAGCAGCGTAGGGCAGGGGATTGTGAACACTGAAGCTTTCTTT. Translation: CASSVGQGIVNTEAFF. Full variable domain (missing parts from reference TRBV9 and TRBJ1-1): DSGVTQTPKHLITATGQRVTLRCSPRSGDLSVYWYQQSLDQGLQFLIQYYNGEERAKGNILERFSAQQFPDLHSELNLSSLELGDSALYFCASSVGQGIVNTEAFFGQGTRLTVV.

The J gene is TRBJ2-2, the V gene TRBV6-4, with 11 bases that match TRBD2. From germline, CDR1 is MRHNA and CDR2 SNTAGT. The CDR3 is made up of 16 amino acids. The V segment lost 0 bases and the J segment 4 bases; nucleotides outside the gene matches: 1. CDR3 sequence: CASSDSSGGATGELFF. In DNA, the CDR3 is TGTGCCAGCAGTGACTCTAGCGGGGGGGCCACCGGGGAGCTGTTTTTT.

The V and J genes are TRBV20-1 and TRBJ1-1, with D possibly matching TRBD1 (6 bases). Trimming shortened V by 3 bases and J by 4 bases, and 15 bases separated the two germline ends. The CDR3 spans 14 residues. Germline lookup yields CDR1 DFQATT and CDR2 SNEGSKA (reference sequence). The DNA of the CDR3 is TGCAGTGCTAGCGTTGGGGGCTGGAGCACTGAAGCTTTCTTT. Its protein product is CSASVGGWSTEAFF.

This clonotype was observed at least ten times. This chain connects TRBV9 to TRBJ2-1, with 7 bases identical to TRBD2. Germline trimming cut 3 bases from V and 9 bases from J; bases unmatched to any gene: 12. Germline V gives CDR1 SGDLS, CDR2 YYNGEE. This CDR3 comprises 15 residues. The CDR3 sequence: CASSAMAGAWGEQFF. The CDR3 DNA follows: TGTGCCAGCAGCGCCATGGCGGGAGCCTGGGGTGAGCAGTTCTTC.

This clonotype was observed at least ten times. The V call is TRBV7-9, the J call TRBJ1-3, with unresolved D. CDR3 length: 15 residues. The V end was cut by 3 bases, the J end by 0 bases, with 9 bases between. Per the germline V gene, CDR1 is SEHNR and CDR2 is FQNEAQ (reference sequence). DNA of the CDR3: TGTGCCAGCAGCTTGACCCTTCGCTCTGGAAACACCATATATTTT. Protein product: CASSLTLRSGNTIYF.

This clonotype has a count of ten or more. This CDR3 reads CASSLGGLDTEQFF. CDR3 bases: TGTGCCAGCAGCTTAGGAGGCTTAGACACAGAGCAGTTCTTC. V is TRBV11-3 and J is TRBJ2-1; D is uncertain. The CDR3 is 14 residues long. Trimming shortened V by 1 base and J by 10 bases, and 14 bases separated the two germline ends. Germline CDR1 SGHNT, CDR2 YENEEA.

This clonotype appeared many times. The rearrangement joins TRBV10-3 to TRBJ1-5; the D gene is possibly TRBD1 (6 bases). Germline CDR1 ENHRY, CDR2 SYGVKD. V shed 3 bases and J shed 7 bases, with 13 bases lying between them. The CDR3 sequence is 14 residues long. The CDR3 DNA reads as TGTGCCATCAGTGAAGGGGGGGGCGGCCAGCCCCAGCATTTT. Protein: CAISEGGGGQPQHF.

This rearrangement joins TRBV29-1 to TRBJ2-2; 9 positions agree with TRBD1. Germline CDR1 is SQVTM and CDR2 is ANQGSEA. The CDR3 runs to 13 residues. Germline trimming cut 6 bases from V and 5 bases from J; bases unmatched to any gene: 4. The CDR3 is CSVGQGYTGELFF. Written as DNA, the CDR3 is TGCAGCGTGGGACAGGGCTATACCGGGGAGCTGTTTTTT.

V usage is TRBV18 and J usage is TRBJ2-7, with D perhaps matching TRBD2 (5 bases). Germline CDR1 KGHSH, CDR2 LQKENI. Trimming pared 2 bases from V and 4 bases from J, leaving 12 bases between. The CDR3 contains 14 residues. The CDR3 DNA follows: TGTGCCAGCTCACCATCTCGGGATGGGTACGAGCAGTACTTC. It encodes CASSPSRDGYEQYF.

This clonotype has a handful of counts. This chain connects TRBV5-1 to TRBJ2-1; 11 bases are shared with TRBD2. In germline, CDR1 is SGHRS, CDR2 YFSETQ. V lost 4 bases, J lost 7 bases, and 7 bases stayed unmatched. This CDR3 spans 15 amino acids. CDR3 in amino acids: CASSPTSGSLNEQFF. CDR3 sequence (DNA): TGCGCCAGCAGCCCAACTAGCGGGAGCCTTAATGAGCAGTTCTTC.

For the CDR3, the DNA is TGTGCTAGTGGTTTGGAAGAGACCCAGTACTTC. Protein: CASGLEETQYF. The chain combines TRBV12-5 with TRBJ2-5; D unresolved. The CDR3 is 11 residues long. From germline, CDR1 is LGHNT and CDR2 FRNRAP. V dropped 1 base and J dropped 3 bases, with 0 bases sitting between them.

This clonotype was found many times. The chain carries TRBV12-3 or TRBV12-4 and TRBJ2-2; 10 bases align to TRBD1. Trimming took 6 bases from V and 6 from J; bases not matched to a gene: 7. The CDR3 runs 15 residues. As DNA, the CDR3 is TGTGCCAGCAGACCGGACAGGGGGTCGGCCGGGGAGCTGTTTTTT. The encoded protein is CASRPDRGSAGELFF.

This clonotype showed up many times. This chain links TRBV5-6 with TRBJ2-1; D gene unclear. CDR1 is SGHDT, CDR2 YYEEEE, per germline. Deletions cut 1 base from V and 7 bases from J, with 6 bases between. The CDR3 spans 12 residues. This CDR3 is CASSLTENEQFF. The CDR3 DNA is TGTGCCAGCAGCTTGACAGAAAATGAGCAGTTCTTC. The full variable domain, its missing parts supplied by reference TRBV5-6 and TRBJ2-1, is DAGVTQSPTHLIKTRGQQVTLRCSPKSGHDTVSWYQQALGQGPQFIFQYYEEEERQRGNFPDRFSGHQFPNYSSELNVNALLLGDSALYLCASSLTENEQFFGPGTRLTVL.

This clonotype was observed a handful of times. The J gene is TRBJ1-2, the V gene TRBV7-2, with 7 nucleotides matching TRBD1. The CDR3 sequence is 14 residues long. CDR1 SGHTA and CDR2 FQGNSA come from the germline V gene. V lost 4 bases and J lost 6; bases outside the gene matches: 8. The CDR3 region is CASSSLTGRNGYTF. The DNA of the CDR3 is TGTGCCAGCAGCTCCCTGACAGGGAGGAATGGCTACACCTTC. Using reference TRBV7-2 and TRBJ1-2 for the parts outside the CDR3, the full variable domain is GAGVSQSPSNKVTEKGKDVELRCDPISGHTALYWYRQSLGQGLEFLIYFQGNSAPDKSGLPSDRFSAERTGGSVSTLTIQRTQQEDSAVYLCASSSLTGRNGYTFGSGTRLTVV.

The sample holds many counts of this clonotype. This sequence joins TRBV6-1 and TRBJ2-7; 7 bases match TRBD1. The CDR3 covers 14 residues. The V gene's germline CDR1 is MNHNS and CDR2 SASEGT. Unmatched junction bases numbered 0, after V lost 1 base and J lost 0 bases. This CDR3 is CASSEGDSSYEQYF. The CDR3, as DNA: TGTGCCAGCAGTGAAGGGGACAGCTCCTACGAGCAGTACTTC.

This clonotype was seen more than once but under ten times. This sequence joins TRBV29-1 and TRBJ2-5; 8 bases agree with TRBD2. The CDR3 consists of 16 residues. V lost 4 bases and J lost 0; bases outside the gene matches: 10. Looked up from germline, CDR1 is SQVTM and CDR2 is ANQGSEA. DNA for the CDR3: TGCAGCGTTGGAGGGCGGGGGGCCTGGTACCAAGAGACCCAGTACTTC. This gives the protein CSVGGRGAWYQETQYF.

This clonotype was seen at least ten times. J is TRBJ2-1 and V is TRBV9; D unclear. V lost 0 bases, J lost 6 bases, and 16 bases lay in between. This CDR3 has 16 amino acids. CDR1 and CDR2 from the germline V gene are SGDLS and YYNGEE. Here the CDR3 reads CASSVELISPGNEQFF. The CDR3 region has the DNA TGTGCCAGCAGCGTAGAGCTAATTTCCCCTGGCAATGAGCAGTTCTTC. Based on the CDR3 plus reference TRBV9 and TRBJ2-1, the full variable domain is DSGVTQTPKHLITATGQRVTLRCSPRSGDLSVYWYQQSLDQGLQFLIQYYNGEERAKGNILERFSAQQFPDLHSELNLSSLELGDSALYFCASSVELISPGNEQFFGPGTRLTVL.

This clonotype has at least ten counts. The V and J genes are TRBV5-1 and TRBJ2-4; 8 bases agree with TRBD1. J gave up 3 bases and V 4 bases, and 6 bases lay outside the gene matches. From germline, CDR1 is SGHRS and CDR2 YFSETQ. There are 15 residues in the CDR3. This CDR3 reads CASSTDGQGKNIQYF. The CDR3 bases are TGCGCCAGCAGCACCGACGGACAGGGCAAAAACATTCAGTACTTC.